This T cell receptor beta chain was sequenced in a study of control samples from healthy donors and cancer patients. The CDR3 runs to 12 residues. Germline V gives CDR1 LNHNV, CDR2 YYDKDF (reference sequence). V shed 0 bases and J shed 7 bases, with 4 bases lying between them. The method was immunoSEQ multiplex PCR; TCRdb's version includes in-frame clones alone and lacks a portion of them. The sample consists of 150,000 or so clones, about 91% of them appearing once. J is TRBJ1-5 and V is TRBV15; D is ambiguous. The TCR comes from a woman aged 25 to 45 in good health. Input material: blood. The CDR3 nucleotides read TGTGCCACCAGCAGAGATCAACAGCCCCAGCATTTT. Amino acid sequence: CATSRDQQPQHF.